These 28 T cell receptor beta chains were sequenced from one sample in a study of OX40 agonist ivuxolimab in advanced cancers. Assay: immunoSEQ multiplex PCR; the TCRdb copy retains only in-frame clones and omits some. The top ten clones hold approximately 5.2% of a sample with approximately 60,000 clones, about 89% of them seen once. The sample consisted of CD4+ or CD8+ T cells sorted from blood, taken in a trial of the OX40 agonist ivuxolimab. These receptors came from an adult with an advanced solid tumor such as melanoma, head and neck, liver or kidney cancer.

The chain recombines TRBV5-1 with TRBJ2-7; D uncertain. This CDR3 contains 14 residues. Germline V gene lookup returns CDR1 SGHRS and CDR2 YFSETQ. The V end was cut by 4 bases, the J end by 0 bases, with 11 bases between. The CDR3 sequence: CASSPVANSYEQYF. The CDR3 coding sequence is TGCGCCAGCAGCCCCGTCGCTAACTCCTACGAGCAGTACTTC.

CDR3 nucleotides: TGTGCCAGCAGTGAAGTTGGGGGGACCGGGGAGCTGTTTTTT. This sequence encodes CASSEVGGTGELFF. The rearrangement uses TRBV2 and TRBJ2-2; tentative D call: TRBD2 (6 bases). The CDR3 extends over 14 amino acids. V dropped 1 base and J dropped 5 bases, with 8 bases sitting between them. Germline CDR1 reads SNHLY; CDR2 reads FYNNEI.

J is TRBJ2-7 and V is TRBV18; 7 nucleotides line up with TRBD2. Losses at the gene ends were 3 bases for V and 2 bases for J; bases not matched to a gene: 7. CDR1 is KGHSH and CDR2 is LQKENI in the germline V gene. This CDR3 has 15 amino acids. CDR3 sequence reads: CASSPSRGGTYEQYF. The CDR3 coding sequence is TGTGCCAGCTCACCGTCGAGGGGAGGGACCTACGAGCAGTACTTC. The variable domain in full, completed from reference TRBV18 and TRBJ2-7, reads NAGVMQNPRHLVRRRGQEARLRCSPMKGHSHVYWYRQLPEEGLKFMVYLQKENIIDESGMPKERFSAEFPKEGPSILRIQQVVRGDSAAYFCASSPSRGGTYEQYFGPGTRLTVT.

Only one count was recorded for this clone. The chain recombines TRBV13 with TRBJ2-5, with TRBD2 identical over 11 bases. Unmatched junction bases numbered 8, after V lost 0 bases and J lost 11 bases. The CDR3 covers 15 residues. Germline V gene data show CDR1 as PRHDT and CDR2 as FYEKMQ (reference sequence). CDR3 protein: CASSLGLAGVGEQYF. DNA for the CDR3: TGTGCCAGCAGCTTAGGACTAGCGGGAGTAGGGGAGCAGTACTTC.

The chain combines TRBV5-1 with TRBJ1-1, with D hard to call. The CDR3 length is 14 residues. Germline V gene data show CDR1 as SGHRS and CDR2 as YFSETQ. Trimming shortened V by 4 bases and J by 1 base, and 11 bases separated the two germline ends. CDR3: CASSLEAANTEAFF. The CDR3 DNA follows: TGCGCCAGCAGCCTGGAGGCGGCGAACACTGAAGCTTTCTTT.

The V and J genes are TRBV19 and TRBJ1-1; D perhaps matches TRBD1 (5 bases). The CDR3 has 14 residues. Trimming took off 4 bases at V and 4 bases at J, with 13 bases between the two ends. Per the germline V gene, CDR1 is LNHDA and CDR2 is SQIVND (reference sequence). CDR3 loop: CASSKQGRGTEAFF. The CDR3 bases are TGTGCCAGTAGTAAGCAAGGGAGGGGCACTGAAGCTTTCTTT.

This clone was counted a few times. J is TRBJ1-4 and V is TRBV5-6, with 7 nucleotides matching TRBD1. The germline CDR1 and CDR2 sequences are SGHDT and YYEEEE. The CDR3 extends over 13 amino acids. Unmatched junction bases numbered 4, after V lost 4 bases and J lost 7 bases. The CDR3 DNA reads as TGTGCCAGCAGCCCAGGGGGGGCTGAAAAACTGTTTTTT. It translates to CASSPGGAEKLFF.

The chain links TRBV5-1 to TRBJ2-1; TRBD1 matches 12 bases. The J segment lost 3 bases and the V segment lost 4 bases, leaving 20 bases of the junction unmatched. Germline assignment: CDR1 SGHRS and CDR2 YFSETQ. The CDR3 is 21 amino acids. The CDR3 reads CASSRATGTGGAIRFYNEQFF. The CDR3 DNA reads TGCGCCAGCAGCCGGGCCACCGGGACAGGGGGCGCGATAAGGTTCTACAATGAGCAGTTCTTC.

V usage is TRBV27 and J usage is TRBJ1-5; 9 bases line up with TRBD1. The CDR3 totals 15 residues. Germline V lookup: CDR1 MNHEY, CDR2 SMNVEV (reference sequence). After removal of 7 bases from V and 6 bases from J, the junction contained 10 bases not matched to a gene. The CDR3 reads CASTPSGTGIQPQHF. Here the CDR3 DNA reads TGTGCCAGCACGCCAAGTGGGACAGGGATTCAGCCCCAGCATTTT.

J is TRBJ2-7 and V is TRBV10-1; TRBD1 aligns across 9 bases. Germline lookup yields CDR1 WNHNN and CDR2 SYGVQD (reference sequence). The CDR3 spans 15 residues. V was clipped by 8 bases and J by 5 bases; unmatched bases: 13. As DNA, the CDR3 is TGCGCCAGCTCCGGATTTGGACAGGGGAACCACGAGCAGTACTTC. Translated: CASSGFGQGNHEQYF.

The table lists this clone with a few counts. CDR3 region: CASSPQGGDYGYTF. The CDR3, as DNA: TGTGCCAGCAGTCCACAGGGGGGGGACTATGGCTACACCTTC. The V and J genes are TRBV27 and TRBJ1-2; 8 bases are a match to TRBD1. CDR1 is MNHEY, CDR2 SMNVEV, per germline (reference sequence). The CDR3 is 14 amino acids. V gave up 5 bases and J gave up 3 bases; unmatched junction bases: 5.

V usage is TRBV19 and J usage is TRBJ2-6; a weak D match, TRBD1 (5 bases). The CDR3 has 15 amino acids. V lost 4 bases and J 4 bases, leaving 11 bases between the germline ends. Looked up from germline, CDR1 is LNHDA and CDR2 is SQIVND (reference sequence). DNA for the CDR3: TGTGCCAGTAGTACTACAGGATCCGGGGCCAACGTCCTGACTTTC. It codes for CASSTTGSGANVLTF. Based on the CDR3 plus reference TRBV19 and TRBJ2-6, the full variable domain is DGGITQSPKYLFRKEGQNVTLSCEQNLNHDAMYWYRQDPGQGLRLIYYSQIVNDFQKGDIAEGYSVSREKKESFPLTVTSAQKNPTAFYLCASSTTGSGANVLTFGAGSRLTVL.

The rearrangement uses TRBV6-5 and TRBJ2-4, with D maybe TRBD2 (6 bases). Germline CDR1 and CDR2: MNHEY and SVGAGI. The CDR3 loop spans 16 amino acids. The ends were cut back, 0 bases at V and 0 bases at J, with 9 bases in the middle. This chain's CDR3 is CASSYSGDLAKNIQYF. The DNA of the CDR3 is TGTGCCAGCAGTTACTCGGGGGACTTAGCCAAAAACATTCAGTACTTC.

The chain recombines TRBV5-1 with TRBJ2-3; either TRBD1 or TRBD2 may supply D (5 bases each). The germline V gene has CDR1 SGHRS and CDR2 YFSETQ. The germline V and J ends were trimmed by 2 bases and 6 bases, with 16 bases remaining between them. The CDR3 has 15 amino acids. The DNA of the CDR3 is TGCGCCAGCAGCTTAAACCGGGGCGGCAAGGATACGCAGTATTTT. It is translated as CASSLNRGGKDTQYF.

The CDR3 nucleotides are TGTGCCAGCAGCCCCCCGGGTGTAAAACGGAATGAGCAGTTCTTC. Translation: CASSPPGVKRNEQFF. V is TRBV7-2 and J is TRBJ2-1; D ambiguous. The CDR3 length is 15 residues. Trimming took off 5 bases at V and 7 bases at J, with 18 bases between the two ends. From germline, CDR1 is SGHTA and CDR2 FQGNSA.

This chain uses TRBV5-1 with TRBJ2-3; 13 bases match TRBD2. The CDR3 consists of 16 residues. The J segment lost 6 bases and the V segment lost 4 bases, leaving 8 bases of the junction unmatched. Germline V CDR1 and CDR2: SGHRS, YFSETQ. CDR3 nucleotide sequence: TGCGCCAGCAGCCAGGGACTAGCGGGATCCATTGATACGCAGTATTTT. Its translation is CASSQGLAGSIDTQYF.

The V call is TRBV5-4, the J call TRBJ1-4, with 7 bases lining up with TRBD1. With V trimmed by 4 bases and J by 7 bases, 10 bases remained unmatched. This CDR3 comprises 15 residues. Germline V gives CDR1 SGHNT, CDR2 YYREEE (reference sequence). The chain's CDR3 is CASSVTGIDTEKLFF. The CDR3 region has the DNA TGTGCCAGCAGCGTGACAGGGATTGATACTGAAAAACTGTTTTTT.

The rearrangement joins TRBV5-1 to TRBJ2-7; TRBD2 aligns across 7 bases. The CDR3 totals 14 residues. J gave up 5 bases and V 4 bases, and 9 bases lay outside the gene matches. Germline V gene lookup returns CDR1 SGHRS and CDR2 YFSETQ. The CDR3 DNA follows: TGCGCCAGCAGCACCGGACTAGGGGTAGACGAGCAGTACTTC. As protein: CASSTGLGVDEQYF.

The rearrangement links TRBV18 to TRBJ2-1; D remains unclear. Germline CDR1 is KGHSH and CDR2 is LQKENI. The V end lost 3 bases, the J end lost 9 bases, and 15 bases lay between the germline ends. The CDR3 extends over 14 amino acids. CDR3: CASSPPRLWGEQFF. CDR3 DNA sequence: TGTGCCAGCTCACCCCCCCGGCTATGGGGTGAGCAGTTCTTC.

The genes are TRBV19 and TRBJ2-1, with 9 bases aligning to TRBD2. The CDR3 sequence is 16 residues long. V was pared by 4 bases and J by 6 bases, with 10 bases of the junction left unmatched. CDR1 and CDR2 (germline): LNHDA, SQIVND (reference sequence). As DNA, the CDR3 is TGTGCCAGTAGTACCGCACTAGCGGGTTGGGGCAATGAGCAGTTCTTC. It encodes CASSTALAGWGNEQFF.

The chain carries TRBV27 and TRBJ1-1; D unresolved. The V gene lost 3 bases and the J gene lost 1 base, with 9 bases spanning the gap. Looked up from germline, CDR1 is MNHEY and CDR2 is SMNVEV (reference sequence). The CDR3 consists of 14 residues. As DNA, the CDR3 is TGTGCCAGCAGTTTCGGCAAGGGGAACACTGAAGCTTTCTTT. Translated, it gives CASSFGKGNTEAFF.

V usage is TRBV7-9 and J usage is TRBJ2-5, with TRBD1 matching 7 bases. Trimming cost V 1 base and J 4 bases; bases outside gene matches: 6. The CDR3 consists of 15 residues. The germline V gene has CDR1 SEHNR and CDR2 FQNEAQ (reference sequence). CDR3: CASSLGQGEGETQYF. Here the CDR3 DNA reads TGTGCCAGCAGCTTAGGTCAGGGGGAAGGAGAGACCCAGTACTTC.

The chain employs TRBV2 and TRBJ1-2, with 8 bases matching TRBD1. The V segment lost 6 bases and the J segment 8 bases; nucleotides outside the gene matches: 5. Germline V gene lookup returns CDR1 SNHLY and CDR2 FYNNEI. The CDR3 totals 12 residues. The DNA for the CDR3 is TGTGCCAGCAGAGGACAGGGCCCCGGCTACACCTTC. It yields the protein CASRGQGPGYTF.

The chain employs TRBV27 and TRBJ1-6; D might be TRBD1 (5 bases). The V end lost 0 bases, the J end lost 5 bases, and 17 bases lay between the germline ends. Germline lookup yields CDR1 MNHEY and CDR2 SMNVEV (reference sequence). The CDR3 runs to 18 residues. CDR3 protein: CASSLSSGGAGNNSPLHF. The CDR3 DNA is TGTGCCAGCAGTTTATCGAGCGGTGGGGCAGGGAATAATTCACCCCTCCACTTT.

The chain carries TRBV10-3 and TRBJ1-1; D unresolved. CDR3 length: 11 residues. Germline V lookup: CDR1 ENHRY, CDR2 SYGVKD. The V end was cut by 5 bases, the J end by 6 bases, with 7 bases between. The CDR3 spells CAISRVAEAFF. The CDR3 nucleotides read TGTGCCATCAGTCGGGTGGCTGAAGCTTTCTTT.

CDR3 bases: TGTGCCTGCGGGACAGGGGGATTCATGAACACTGAAGCTTTCTTT. This gives the protein CACGTGGFMNTEAFF. The chain combines TRBV19 with TRBJ1-1, with 11 bases matching TRBD1. V shed 11 bases, J shed 0 bases, and the junction held 8 bases outside the gene matches. Germline-derived CDR1 and CDR2 are LNHDA and SQIVND (reference sequence). The CDR3 totals 15 residues.

The chain recombines TRBV21-1 with TRBJ2-5; TRBD1 is the table's D call, not checked against the DNA. TRBV21-1 is a pseudogene locus. CDR3 size: 14 residues. The CDR3 sequence is CASSKLDRQETQYF. The CDR3 DNA reads TGTGCCAGCAGCAAACTCGACAGACAAGAGACCCAGTACTTC.

The gene calls are TRBV5-6 and TRBJ1-2, with TRBD1 matching over 9 bases. The J segment lost 6 bases and the V segment lost 4 bases, leaving 4 bases of the junction unmatched. Germline loops: CDR1 SGHDT, CDR2 YYEEEE. The CDR3 loop spans 13 amino acids. CDR3 loop: CASSPGQGNGYTF. The CDR3 nucleotides are TGTGCCAGCAGCCCGGGACAGGGAAATGGCTACACCTTC.